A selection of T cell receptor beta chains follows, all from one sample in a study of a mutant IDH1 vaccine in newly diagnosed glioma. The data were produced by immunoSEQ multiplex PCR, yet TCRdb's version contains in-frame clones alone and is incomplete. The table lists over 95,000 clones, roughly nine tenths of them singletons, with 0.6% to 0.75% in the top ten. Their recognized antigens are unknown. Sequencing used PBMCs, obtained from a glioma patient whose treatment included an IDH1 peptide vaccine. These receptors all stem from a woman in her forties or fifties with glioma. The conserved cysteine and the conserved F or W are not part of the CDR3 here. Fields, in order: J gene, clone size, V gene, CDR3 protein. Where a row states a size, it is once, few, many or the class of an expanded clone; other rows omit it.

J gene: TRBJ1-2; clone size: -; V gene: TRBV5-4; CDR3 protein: ASSVSTGSAYGYT
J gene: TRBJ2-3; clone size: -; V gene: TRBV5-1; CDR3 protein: ASSLWTGGTDTQY
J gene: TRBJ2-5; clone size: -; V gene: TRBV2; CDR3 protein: ASKEVGPRETQY
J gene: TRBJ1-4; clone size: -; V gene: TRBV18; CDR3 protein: ASSPPVTGANEKLF
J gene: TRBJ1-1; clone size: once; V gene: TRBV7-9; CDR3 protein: ASSRTDFYMNTEAF
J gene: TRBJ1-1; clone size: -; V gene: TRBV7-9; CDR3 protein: ASSFGQANTEAF
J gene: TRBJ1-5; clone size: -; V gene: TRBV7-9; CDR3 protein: ASSLGTTGGFDQPQH
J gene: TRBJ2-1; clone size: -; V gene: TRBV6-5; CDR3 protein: ASSNGLTPGF
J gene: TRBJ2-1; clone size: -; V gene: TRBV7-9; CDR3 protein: ASSPSSYNEQF
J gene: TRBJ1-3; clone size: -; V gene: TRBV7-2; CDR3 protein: ASSFTTGNTIY
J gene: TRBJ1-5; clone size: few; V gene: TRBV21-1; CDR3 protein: ASSTVGKPQH
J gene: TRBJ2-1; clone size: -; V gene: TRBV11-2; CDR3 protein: ASSLRQGSYNEQF
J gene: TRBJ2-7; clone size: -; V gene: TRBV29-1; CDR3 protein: SVERDYEQY
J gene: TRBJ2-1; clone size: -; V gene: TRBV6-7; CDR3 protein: ATIGQREGLKLGNEQF
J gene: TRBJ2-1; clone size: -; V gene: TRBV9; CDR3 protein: ASSEGRRYNEQF
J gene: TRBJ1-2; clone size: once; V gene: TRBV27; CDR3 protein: ASSLSPSDRGDGYT
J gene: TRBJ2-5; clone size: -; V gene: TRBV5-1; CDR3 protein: ASSPGDYPEETQY
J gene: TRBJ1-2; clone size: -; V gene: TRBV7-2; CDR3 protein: ASSPQTGAYGYT
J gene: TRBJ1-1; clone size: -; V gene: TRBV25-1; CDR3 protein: ASSEFGVTEAF
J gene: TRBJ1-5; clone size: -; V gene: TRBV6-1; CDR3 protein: ASSSLTGGASQH
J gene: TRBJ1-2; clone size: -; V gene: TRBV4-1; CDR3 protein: ASSQETVRANYGYT
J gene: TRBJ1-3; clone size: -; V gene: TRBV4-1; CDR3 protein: ASSQGGVSSGNTIY
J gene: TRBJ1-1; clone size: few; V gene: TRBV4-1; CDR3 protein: ASSQDDRDATEAF
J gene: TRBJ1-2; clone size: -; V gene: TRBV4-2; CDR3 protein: ASSQADRNYGYT
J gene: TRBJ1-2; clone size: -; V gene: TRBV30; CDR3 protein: AWSGGIVLVGYGYT
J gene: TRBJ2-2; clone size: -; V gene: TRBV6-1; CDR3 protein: ASSVGQFPNTGELF
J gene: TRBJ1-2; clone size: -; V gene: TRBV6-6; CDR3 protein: ASSGQGGYGYT
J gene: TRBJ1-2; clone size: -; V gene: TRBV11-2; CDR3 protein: ASSPLRRDRDGYT
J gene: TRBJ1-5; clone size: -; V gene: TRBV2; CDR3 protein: ASSPILTGGNQPQH
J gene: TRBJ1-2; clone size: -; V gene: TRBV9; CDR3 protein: ASSVSSGADYGYT
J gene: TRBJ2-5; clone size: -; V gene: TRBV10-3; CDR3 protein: ATRTSRSQETQY
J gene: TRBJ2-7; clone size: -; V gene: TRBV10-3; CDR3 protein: AISAGTSSYEQY
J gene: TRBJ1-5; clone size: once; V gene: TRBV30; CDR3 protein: AWSSQGAQPQH
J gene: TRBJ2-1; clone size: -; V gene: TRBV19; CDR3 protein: ASSIDREVSYNEQF
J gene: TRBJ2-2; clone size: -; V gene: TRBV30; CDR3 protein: ARGRYPPGELF
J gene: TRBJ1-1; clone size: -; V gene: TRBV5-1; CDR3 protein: ASRWDRGSGAF
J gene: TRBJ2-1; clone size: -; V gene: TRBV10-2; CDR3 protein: ASRGSGGFGADEQF
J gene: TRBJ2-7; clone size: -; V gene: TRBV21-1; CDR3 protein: ASSKGPGGEQY
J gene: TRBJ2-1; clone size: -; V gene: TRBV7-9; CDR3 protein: ASSFVPGLYNEQF
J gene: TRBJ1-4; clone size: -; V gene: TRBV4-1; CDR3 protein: ASNQRWLSSNEKLF
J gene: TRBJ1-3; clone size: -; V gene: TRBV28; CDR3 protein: ASSSRGSGNTIY
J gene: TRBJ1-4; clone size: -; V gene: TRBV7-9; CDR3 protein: ASSFTGTGINEKLF
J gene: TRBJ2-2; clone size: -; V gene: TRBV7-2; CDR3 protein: ASSQSAGGELF
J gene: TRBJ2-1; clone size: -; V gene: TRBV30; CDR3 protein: AWRDGLAVYNEQF
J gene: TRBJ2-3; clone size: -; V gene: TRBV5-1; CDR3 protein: ASSFYSSGTDTQY
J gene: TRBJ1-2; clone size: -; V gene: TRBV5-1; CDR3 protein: ASSQGQGVAYT
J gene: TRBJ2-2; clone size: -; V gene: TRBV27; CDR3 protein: ASSPKGLAENTGELF
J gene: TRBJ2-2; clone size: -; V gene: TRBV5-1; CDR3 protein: ASSLAGGRLNGELF
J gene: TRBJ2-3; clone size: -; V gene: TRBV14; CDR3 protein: ASAGLAGLDTQY
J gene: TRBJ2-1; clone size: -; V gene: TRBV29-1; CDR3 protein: SVDPGSPNEQF
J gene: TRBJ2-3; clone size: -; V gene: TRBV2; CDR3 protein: ASSGGNRTDTQY
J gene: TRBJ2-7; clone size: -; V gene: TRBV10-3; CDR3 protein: AISESAEQY
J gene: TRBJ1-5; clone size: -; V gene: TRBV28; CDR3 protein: ASSSLTGPSNQPQH